The rows below give T cell receptor beta chains drawn from one sample of a study of long-term antiretroviral therapy in people with HIV. Assay: immunoSEQ multiplex PCR; the TCRdb copy retains only in-frame clones and omits some. This sample carries 27,000 or so clones, about 86% of them seen once, and the ten largest clones take more than 15%. Specimen: unsorted PBMCs, collected 1.2 years after starting antiretroviral therapy. The receptors originated from a man aged 45-60 years with HIV. Both conserved end residues are part of each CDR3. A D gene is named only where the DNA matches it firmly. The size field is filled for only some rows; it gives once, few, many or a size class.

v_call	d_call	clone_size	cdr3_length	j_call	cdr3_aa	cdr3_nt
TRBV11-2	TRBD2	once	17	TRBJ2-1	CASSLEFLAGDYNEQFF	TGTGCCAGCAGCTTAGAGTTCCTAGCGGGGGACTACAATGAGCAGTTCTTC
TRBV2	NA	NA	13	TRBJ1-3	CASRTVAGNTIYF	TGTGCCAGCAGGACTGTCGCTGGAAACACCATATATTTT
TRBV7-9	TRBD1	NA	14	TRBJ1-3	CASSGQGDRNTIYF	TGTGCCAGCAGTGGACAGGGTGATCGAAACACCATATATTTT
TRBV11-1	NA	NA	13	TRBJ1-5	CASSLGGGQPQHF	TGTGCCAGCAGCTTAGGGGGGGGTCAGCCCCAGCATTTT
TRBV6-5	NA	NA	12	TRBJ2-1	CASSYSGNEQFF	TGTGCCAGCAGTTACTCAGGAAATGAGCAGTTCTTC
TRBV7-2	NA	NA	15	TRBJ2-1	CASSLRQIEYNEQFF	TGTGCCAGCAGCCTACGACAGATTGAATACAATGAGCAGTTCTTC
TRBV7-2	NA	NA	13	TRBJ2-2	CASSLVVSGELFF	TGTGCCAGCAGCTTGGTTGTCTCCGGGGAGCTGTTTTTT
TRBV5-1	NA	NA	17	TRBJ1-1	CASSLEGRPDLNTEAFF	TGCGCCAGCAGCTTGGAGGGCAGACCTGACTTGAACACTGAAGCTTTCTTT
TRBV5-8	TRBD1	NA	13	TRBJ1-5	CASSRQGAQPQHF	TGTGCCAGCAGCCGGCAGGGGGCTCAGCCCCAGCATTTT
TRBV7-8	NA	NA	11	TRBJ1-1	CASSNSHGAVF	TGTGCCAGCAGCAACAGCCATGGGGCTGTCTTT
TRBV4-1	NA	NA	17	TRBJ1-6	CASSQDPDSSYNSPLHF	TGCGCCAGCAGCCAAGATCCGGACAGCTCCTATAATTCACCCCTCCACTTT
TRBV30	TRBD2	NA	16	TRBJ2-2	CAWSVRTGGVTGELFF	TGTGCCTGGAGTGTACGAACGGGGGGGGTCACCGGGGAGCTGTTTTTT
TRBV28	NA	NA	13	TRBJ1-1	CASRSVGALGAFF	TGTGCCAGCAGGTCTGTGGGGGCGTTGGGAGCTTTCTTT
TRBV28	NA	NA	14	TRBJ1-5	CASSTPPSNQPQHF	TGTGCCAGCAGTACCCCTCCTAGCAATCAGCCCCAGCATTTT
TRBV9	NA	NA	14	TRBJ1-1	CASSPRGTGTEAFF	TGTGCCAGCAGCCCTAGGGGAACAGGGACTGAAGCTTTCTTT
TRBV7-9	TRBD1	NA	16	TRBJ2-2	CASSFPGTGRAGELFF	TGTGCCAGCAGCTTCCCCGGGACAGGGAGGGCCGGGGAGCTGTTTTTT
TRBV19	TRBD2	NA	15	TRBJ2-3	CASSKAGGITDTQYF	TGTGCCAGTAGTAAAGCGGGGGGCATCACAGATACGCAGTATTTT
TRBV5-1	NA	NA	14	TRBJ1-3	CASSLGFSGNTIYF	TGCGCCAGCAGCTTGGGGTTCTCTGGAAACACCATATATTTT
TRBV5-5	TRBD2	NA	17	TRBJ2-2	CASSTGWRGENTGELFF	TGTGCCAGCAGCACTGGGTGGCGGGGGGAGAACACCGGGGAGCTGTTTTTT
TRBV5-5	NA	NA	13	TRBJ1-1	CASSVWVNTEAFF	TGTGCCAGCAGCGTGTGGGTGAACACTGAAGCTTTCTTT
TRBV27	NA	NA	13	TRBJ2-5	CASSLEGEETQYF	TGTGCCAGCAGTTTAGAGGGAGAAGAGACCCAGTACTTC
TRBV5-6	TRBD1	NA	17	TRBJ1-2	CASSSNLRDRVGYGYTF	TGTGCCAGCAGCAGCAACCTCCGGGACAGGGTAGGGTATGGCTACACCTTC
TRBV2	TRBD1	NA	12	TRBJ1-1	CARGQRNTEAFF	TGTGCCAGGGGACAGAGGAACACTGAAGCTTTCTTT
TRBV11-2	NA	NA	12	TRBJ2-1	CASSLNFRDQFF	TGTGCCAGCAGCTTAAACTTCCGGGACCAGTTCTTC
TRBV12-5	TRBD2	NA	17	TRBJ2-3	CASGLVLGRGGTDTQYF	TGTGCTAGTGGTTTGGTACTGGGGCGGGGGGGCACAGATACGCAGTATTTT
TRBV18	NA	NA	14	TRBJ2-7	CASSPNAGFDEQYF	TGTGCCAGCTCACCTAATGCTGGTTTCGACGAGCAGTACTTC
TRBV27	NA	NA	19	TRBJ1-5	CASSRNGLRGPLGNQPQHF	TGTGCCAGCTCGCGTAACGGCCTCAGGGGCCCCCTTGGCAATCAGCCCCAGCATTTT
TRBV7-8	NA	NA	13	TRBJ1-5	CASSLGLGQPQHF	TGTGCCAGCAGCTTAGGTTTAGGTCAGCCCCAGCATTTT